The 7 T cell receptor beta chains below all came from one sample that was sequenced in a study of blood T cell repertoires in COVID-19. Method: immunoSEQ multiplex PCR; TCRdb's copy keeps in-frame clones and lacks some. The top ten hold roughly 13% of the sample, which has 200,000 to 250,000 clones, more than 70% seen once. Sequencing was carried out using peripheral blood. The source of these receptors is a human donor in a cohort sampled during active COVID-19.

The V and J genes are TRBV29-1 and TRBJ1-1, with D perhaps matching TRBD1 (6 bases). The V end lost 1 base, the J end lost 1 base, and 10 bases lay between the germline ends. This CDR3 has 14 amino acids. Germline CDR1 SQVTM, CDR2 ANQGSEA. The CDR3 nucleotides are TGCAGCGTTGAAGTGAGGGGGAGGAACACTGAAGCTTTCTTT. This encodes CSVEVRGRNTEAFF.

For this clone: Other nucleotide sequences in the sample specify the same CDR3. The chain joins TRBV5-1 to TRBJ2-7; 11 nucleotides match TRBD2. With V trimmed by 0 bases and J by 7 bases, 6 bases remained unmatched. The CDR3 covers 15 residues. Germline-derived CDR1 and CDR2 are SGHRS and YFSETQ. The CDR3 DNA reads as TGCGCCAGCAGCTTGGAAATAGCGGGGGGGCGGGAGCAGTACTTC. As protein: CASSLEIAGGREQYF.

This clone was observed a single time. The chain recombines TRBV6-5 with TRBJ1-1; no firm D call. Looked up from germline, CDR1 is MNHEY and CDR2 is SVGAGI. This CDR3 spans 15 amino acids. V lost 4 bases and J 1 base, leaving 13 bases between the germline ends. As DNA, the CDR3 is TGTGCCAGCAGTTCCCTCTCGAGGAGGAACACTGAAGCTTTCTTT. This translates into CASSSLSRRNTEAFF.

The CDR3 sequence: CASSPLSGSGANVLTF. CDR3 DNA sequence: TGTGCCAGCTCACCTCTTTCGGGATCCGGGGCCAACGTCCTGACTTTC. The chain has TRBV18 and TRBJ2-6; D perhaps matches TRBD2 (5 bases). The CDR3 runs to 16 residues. CDR1 KGHSH and CDR2 LQKENI come from the germline V gene. Trimming pared 3 bases from V and 4 bases from J, leaving 13 bases between.

This chain uses TRBV9 with TRBJ1-2; no clear D gene. Germline CDR1 reads SGDLS; CDR2 reads YYNGEE. Trimming cost V 0 bases and J 2 bases, with 11 bases left between them. This CDR3 has 15 amino acids. DNA for the CDR3: TGTGCCAGCAGCGTAGCTGGGCAGCCCAACTATGGCTACACCTTC. Its translation: CASSVAGQPNYGYTF.

The chain is built from TRBV18 and TRBJ2-1, with 8 bases identical to TRBD1. Germline V CDR1 and CDR2: KGHSH, LQKENI. The CDR3 contains 17 residues. The J segment lost 5 bases and the V segment lost 1 base, leaving 10 bases of the junction unmatched. CDR3 coding DNA: TGTGCCAGCTCACCACGCTCTCCTGGACAGGGAGACAATGAGCAGTTCTTC. Encoded protein: CASSPRSPGQGDNEQFF. The full variable domain, completed using reference TRBV18 and TRBJ2-1, is NAGVMQNPRHLVRRRGQEARLRCSPMKGHSHVYWYRQLPEEGLKFMVYLQKENIIDESGMPKERFSAEFPKEGPSILRIQQVVRGDSAAYFCASSPRSPGQGDNEQFFGPGTRLTVL.

V usage is TRBV5-3 and J usage is TRBJ2-1; TRBD2 aligns across 13 bases. TRBV5-3 is given ORF status, its function remaining uncertain. The length of the CDR3 is 19 residues. J gave up 4 bases and V 5 bases, and 15 bases lay outside the gene matches. For the CDR3, the DNA is TGTGCCAGAAGACTGACCGGGACTAGCGGGGAGATAAATTACAATGAGCAGTTCTTC. Its translation: CARRLTGTSGEINYNEQFF.